The 9 T cell receptor beta chains listed next were all sequenced from one sample in a study of T cell responses to AZD1222 COVID-19 vaccine. Clones were sequenced by immunoSEQ multiplex PCR, and TCRdb holds only the in-frame ones, with some missing. The sample consists of under 50,000 clones, roughly 89% of them appearing once. This material consisted of peripheral blood, taken 28 days after the second AZD1222 dose. The receptor set was obtained from an adult who received the AZD1222 COVID-19 vaccine.

The rearrangement uses TRBV19 and TRBJ1-5; D remains ambiguous. CDR3 length equals 14 residues. Germline CDR1 reads LNHDA; CDR2 reads SQIVND (reference sequence). The ends were cut back, 6 bases at V and 0 bases at J, with 9 bases in the middle. CDR3 nucleotides: TGTGCCAGTAGCGTTAGTAGTAGCAATCAGCCCCAGCATTTT. This gives the protein CASSVSSSNQPQHF.

The gene calls are TRBV6-5 and TRBJ1-2; D unresolved. V lost 5 bases and J lost 5, with 18 bases in between. Per the germline V gene, CDR1 is MNHEY and CDR2 is SVGAGI. CDR3 length: 15 amino acids. The DNA of the CDR3 is TGTGCCAGCAGTAAATGGGCCTCACCTGGGTATGGCTACACCTTC. Translation: CASSKWASPGYGYTF.

The rearrangement uses TRBV7-2 and TRBJ2-7; 10 bases align to TRBD2. The junction had 5 bases not matched to a gene; V was cut back by 0 bases and J by 3 bases. This CDR3 comprises 16 residues. Germline CDR1 reads SGHTA; CDR2 reads FQGNSA. CDR3 bases: TGTGCCAGCAGCTTAGCTGCTAGCGGGAGTGTCTACGAGCAGTACTTC. As protein: CASSLAASGSVYEQYF.

This clone appeared a few times. The chain links TRBV7-9 to TRBJ2-5, with a weak D call TRBD1 (5 bases). This CDR3 is built from 14 residues. Trimming removed 7 bases from V and 4 bases from J, with 16 bases in between. Germline CDR1 reads SEHNR; CDR2 reads FQNEAQ (reference sequence). The CDR3 here is CASTPLGRGETQYF. CDR3 bases: TGTGCCAGCACCCCCCTAGGAAGGGGAGAGACCCAGTACTTC.

CDR3 protein: CASIRTGYSYEQYF. DNA of the CDR3: TGTGCCAGCATAAGGACAGGATACTCCTACGAGCAGTACTTC. The rearrangement uses TRBV5-6 and TRBJ2-7; 7 bases fit TRBD1. Per the germline V gene, CDR1 is SGHDT and CDR2 is YYEEEE. This CDR3 has 14 residues. V gave up 6 bases and J gave up 0 bases; unmatched junction bases: 6.

A few counts support this clone. The V gene is TRBV28, the J gene TRBJ2-2; unclear D gene. Trimming stripped 5 bases from V and 1 base from J, with 5 bases between. The CDR3 runs to 13 residues. Per germline, CDR1 MDHEN and CDR2 SYDVKM. The CDR3 nucleotides are TGTGCCAGCAGTATCCGGAACACCGGGGAGCTGTTTTTT. Translated, it gives CASSIRNTGELFF.

The chain uses TRBV5-1 and TRBJ2-2; the match to TRBD2 covers 12 bases. In germline, CDR1 is SGHRS, CDR2 YFSETQ. J gave up 2 bases and V 2 bases, and 7 bases lay outside the gene matches. The CDR3 totals 18 residues. Here the CDR3 reads CASSFKTSGSQNTGELFF. CDR3 bases: TGCGCCAGCAGCTTCAAGACTAGCGGGAGCCAAAACACCGGGGAGCTGTTTTTT.

This clone has just one count. The chain uses TRBV6-6 and TRBJ2-1; 10 bases agree with TRBD1. V trimming: 6 bases; J trimming: 3 bases; junction bases outside the gene matches: 11. Per the germline V gene, CDR1 is MNHNY and CDR2 is SVGAGI (reference sequence). This CDR3 is 17 amino acids long. CDR3 nucleotides: TGTGCCAGCAGCCGACCACTCCGGGACAGGGGCTACAATGAGCAGTTCTTC. This sequence encodes CASSRPLRDRGYNEQFF.

The rearrangement uses TRBV7-3 and TRBJ2-2, with unresolved D. Per the germline V gene, CDR1 is SGHTA and CDR2 is FQGTGA. The CDR3 is made up of 16 amino acids. The V end lost 1 base, the J end lost 0 bases, and 9 bases lay between the germline ends. CDR3 loop: CASSLKATTNTGELFF. CDR3 DNA sequence: TGTGCCAGCAGCTTAAAGGCCACAACGAACACCGGGGAGCTGTTTTTT.